This T cell receptor beta chain was sequenced in a study of blood T cell repertoires in COVID-19. TCRdb's copy holds only in-frame clones and misses some; the assay was immunoSEQ multiplex PCR. The data hold more than 200,000 clones, with about four fifths observed a single time. V lost 5 bases to trimming and J lost 7 bases, with 17 bases between them. This CDR3 region has 14 residues. Germline CDR1 reads MNHEY; CDR2 reads SVGAGI. Sequencing was done on a sample of peripheral blood. The receptor was derived from a woman between 40 and 55 years old with active or convalescent COVID-19. This chain connects TRBV6-5 to TRBJ1-1, with D possibly TRBD1 on 6 matching bases. The CDR3 DNA reads as TGTGCCAGCAGTCCTTGGGGGGGCCGGGATGAAGCTTTCTTT. Its translation is CASSPWGGRDEAFF.